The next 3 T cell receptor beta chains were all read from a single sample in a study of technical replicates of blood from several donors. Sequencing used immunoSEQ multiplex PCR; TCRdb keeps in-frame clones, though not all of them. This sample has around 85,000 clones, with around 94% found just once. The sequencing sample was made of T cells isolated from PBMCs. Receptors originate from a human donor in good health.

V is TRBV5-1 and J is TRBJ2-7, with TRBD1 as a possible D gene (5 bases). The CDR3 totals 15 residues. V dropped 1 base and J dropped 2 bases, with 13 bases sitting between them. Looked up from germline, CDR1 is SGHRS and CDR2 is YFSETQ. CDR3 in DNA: TGCGCCAGCAGCTTGAGGGGCGATACCCCCTACGAGCAGTACTTC. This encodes CASSLRGDTPYEQYF.

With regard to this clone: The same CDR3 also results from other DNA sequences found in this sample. CDR3 region: CASSDSGGSTDTQYF. DNA for the CDR3: TGTGCCAGCAGTGACTCTGGCGGGAGCACAGATACGCAGTATTTT. This rearrangement joins TRBV6-4 to TRBJ2-3; D might be TRBD2 (5 bases). This CDR3 has 15 residues. Germline-derived CDR1 and CDR2 are MRHNA and SNTAGT. V lost 0 bases and J lost 0, with 7 bases in between.

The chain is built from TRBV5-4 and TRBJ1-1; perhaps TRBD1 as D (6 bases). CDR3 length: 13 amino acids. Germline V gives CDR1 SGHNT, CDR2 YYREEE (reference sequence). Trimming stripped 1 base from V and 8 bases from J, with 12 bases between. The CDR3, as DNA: TGTGCCAGCAGCTTGAGTATGGGGACAGAAGCTTTCTTT. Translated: CASSLSMGTEAFF.